Following are 25 T cell receptor beta chains from one sample sequenced in a study of OX40 agonist ivuxolimab in advanced cancers. Data came from immunoSEQ multiplex PCR; TCRdb stores just in-frame clones and leaves some out. The sample includes 55,000 to 80,000 clones, about 89% of them seen just once. The sample was CD4+ or CD8+ T cells sorted from blood, taken in a trial of the OX40 agonist ivuxolimab. These receptors were collected from an adult with an advanced solid tumor such as melanoma, head and neck, liver or kidney cancer.

This clone appeared once. The chain uses TRBV11-2 and TRBJ2-7; unclear D gene. The V end lost 5 bases, the J end lost 0 bases, and 8 bases lay between the germline ends. The V gene's germline CDR1 is SGHAT and CDR2 FQNNGV. The CDR3 sequence is 13 residues long. CDR3 sequence (DNA): TGTGCCAGCAGCGCCCGACACTCCTACGAGCAGTACTTC. Translated: CASSARHSYEQYF.

The chain joins TRBV28 to TRBJ2-7, with 10 bases identical to TRBD2. The J segment lost 4 bases and the V segment lost 6 bases, leaving 9 bases of the junction unmatched. The CDR3 is 15 amino acids. Germline CDR1 reads MDHEN; CDR2 reads SYDVKM. The CDR3 bases are TGTGCCAGCAGGACCACTAGCGGGGAGAATTACGAGCAGTACTTC. Protein product: CASRTTSGENYEQYF.

This clone was seen once. The chain employs TRBV5-4 and TRBJ2-7; 12 bases map to TRBD1. The J segment lost 5 bases and the V segment lost 4 bases, leaving 7 bases of the junction unmatched. Per the germline V gene, CDR1 is SGHNT and CDR2 is YYREEE (reference sequence). This CDR3 contains 15 residues. The CDR3 reads CASSRPGQGANEQYF. In DNA form, the CDR3 reads TGTGCCAGCAGCCGACCGGGACAGGGGGCGAACGAGCAGTACTTC.

This chain links TRBV19 with TRBJ1-5; D gene unclear. Trimming removed 1 base from V and 0 bases from J, with 7 bases in between. Germline CDR1 and CDR2: LNHDA and SQIVND (reference sequence). This CDR3 region has 15 residues. This CDR3 reads CASSIGQNSNQPQHF. In DNA, the CDR3 is TGTGCCAGTAGTATAGGCCAGAATAGCAATCAGCCCCAGCATTTT.

This rearrangement joins TRBV28 to TRBJ2-1, with TRBD1 matching 7 bases. The CDR3 runs to 15 residues. Looked up from germline, CDR1 is MDHEN and CDR2 is SYDVKM. Trimming at V came to 6 bases and at J to 3 bases, leaving 8 bases not matched to a gene. CDR3 region: CASRVHDRVYNEQFF. The CDR3 nucleotides are TGTGCCAGCAGAGTTCACGACAGGGTCTACAATGAGCAGTTCTTC.

The genes are TRBV6-5 and TRBJ2-7, with D perhaps assigned TRBD1 or TRBD2 (5 bases each). The CDR3 loop spans 13 amino acids. Trimming removed 6 bases from V and 2 bases from J, with 11 bases in between. From germline, CDR1 is MNHEY and CDR2 SVGAGI. The CDR3 protein is CASRQGPPYEQYF. Written as DNA, the CDR3 is TGTGCCAGCAGGCAGGGACCTCCCTACGAGCAGTACTTC.

The chain recombines TRBV4-1 with TRBJ2-1; unclear D gene. This CDR3 has 14 residues. Trimming pared 5 bases from V and 5 bases from J, leaving 13 bases between. Per the germline V gene, CDR1 is MGHRA and CDR2 is YSYEKL. CDR3 bases: TGCGCCAGCAGCTCCCTAGGCTCGGACAATGAGCAGTTCTTC. It specifies CASSSLGSDNEQFF.

The DNA of the CDR3 is TGTGCCAGCTCACCATTTCAGGCGGGGTCTGAAAAACTGTTTTTT. It encodes CASSPFQAGSEKLFF. The rearrangement uses TRBV18 and TRBJ1-4; D is unresolved. CDR1 KGHSH and CDR2 LQKENI come from the germline V gene. This CDR3 comprises 15 residues. V was cut by 2 bases and J by 7 bases, with 14 bases left in between. The variable domain in full, with the rest retrieved from reference TRBV18 and TRBJ1-4, is NAGVMQNPRHLVRRRGQEARLRCSPMKGHSHVYWYRQLPEEGLKFMVYLQKENIIDESGMPKERFSAEFPKEGPSILRIQQVVRGDSAAYFCASSPFQAGSEKLFFGSGTQLSVL.

The chain carries TRBV16 and TRBJ2-1; D is perhaps TRBD1 (5 bases). CDR3 size: 15 residues. The ends were cut back, 4 bases at V and 2 bases at J, with 12 bases in the middle. Germline V gene data show CDR1 as KGHSY and CDR2 as FQNENV. CDR3 in amino acids: CASSPGQGPYNEQFF. In DNA, the CDR3 is TGTGCCAGCAGCCCCGGGCAGGGTCCCTACAATGAGCAGTTCTTC.

The chain couples TRBV7-8 to TRBJ2-7; TRBD1 matches 10 bases. J lost 6 bases, V lost 5 bases, and 4 bases had no gene match. Per germline, CDR1 SGHVS and CDR2 FQNEAQ. The CDR3 is 13 residues long. As DNA, the CDR3 is TGTGCCAGCAGCCGCGGACAGGGGGGCGAGCAGTACTTC. Translating gives CASSRGQGGEQYF.

This clone was seen a single time. The chain couples TRBV10-3 to TRBJ1-2; D remains ambiguous. The CDR3 runs to 12 residues. CDR1 ENHRY and CDR2 SYGVKD come from the germline V gene. Trimming pared 7 bases from V and 0 bases from J, leaving 6 bases between. CDR3 nucleotides: TGTGCCATCACGGACTCTAACTATGGCTACACCTTC. Its protein is CAITDSNYGYTF.

The chain recombines TRBV30 with TRBJ2-7; D is ambiguous. Trimming took off 0 bases at V and 3 bases at J, with 6 bases between the two ends. The CDR3 runs 12 residues. Germline CDR1 GTSNPN, CDR2 SVGIG (reference sequence). CDR3 DNA sequence: TGTGCCTGGAGTGTACGCGGCTACGAGCAGTACTTC. This translates into CAWSVRGYEQYF.

The rearrangement joins TRBV19 to TRBJ2-1; no clear D gene. The CDR3 sequence is 15 residues long. Germline V CDR1 and CDR2: LNHDA, SQIVND (reference sequence). Trimming removed 4 bases from V and 0 bases from J, with 10 bases in between. CDR3: CASSTQSSSYNEQFF. The CDR3 DNA sequence: TGTGCCAGTAGTACTCAGAGTAGCTCCTACAATGAGCAGTTCTTC.

About this clone: Within the sample, other DNA sequences also encode this same CDR3. The chain links TRBV5-1 to TRBJ2-5, with no clear D. The CDR3 loop spans 11 amino acids. Germline V gene lookup returns CDR1 SGHRS and CDR2 YFSETQ. V lost 0 bases and J lost 3, with 0 bases in between. The CDR3 bases are TGCGCCAGCAGCTTGGAAGAGACCCAGTACTTC. Translation gives CASSLEETQYF.

V gene TRBV5-1 combines with J gene TRBJ1-2; possibly TRBD1 for D (6 bases). Per the germline V gene, CDR1 is SGHRS and CDR2 is YFSETQ. The CDR3 sequence is 14 residues long. Trimming cost V 1 base and J 6 bases, with 13 bases left between them. The CDR3 nucleotides read TGCGCCAGCAGCTTGTTACAGGGTCTGGATGGCTACACCTTC. Protein sequence: CASSLLQGLDGYTF.

The DNA of the CDR3 is TGTGCCAGCAGTTTAATACAGTACTACAATGAGCAGTTCTTC. Translation: CASSLIQYYNEQFF. The V gene is TRBV28, the J gene TRBJ2-1, with unresolved D. Germline-derived CDR1 and CDR2 are MDHEN and SYDVKM. CDR3 length equals 14 residues. V lost 2 bases and J 3 bases, leaving 8 bases between the germline ends.

The genes are TRBV6-5 and TRBJ2-7; D gene uncertain. In germline, CDR1 is MNHEY, CDR2 SVGAGI. The CDR3 sequence is 11 residues long. V was shortened by 5 bases and J by 4 bases, with 6 bases between the two germline ends. This CDR3 reads CASSRAYEQYF. The CDR3 bases are TGTGCCAGCAGTCGTGCTTACGAGCAGTACTTC.

J is TRBJ1-6 and V is TRBV27; D gene uncertain. Between the trimmed V and J ends, which lost 3 bases and 0 bases, there was a span of 3 bases. Germline V gene sequence: CDR1 MNHEY, CDR2 SMNVEV (reference sequence). This CDR3 is built from 14 residues. Written as DNA, the CDR3 is TGTGCCAGCAGTTTTTCCTCCTATAATTCACCCCTCCACTTT. It encodes CASSFSSYNSPLHF.

The rearrangement uses TRBV28 and TRBJ1-5; no definite D call. Germline CDR1 is MDHEN and CDR2 is SYDVKM. CDR3 size: 13 residues. V lost 3 bases and J 10 bases, leaving 13 bases between the germline ends. This CDR3 reads CASSLVGPEPQHF. CDR3 DNA sequence: TGTGCCAGCAGTTTGGTGGGTCCAGAACCCCAGCATTTT.

This clone was observed a single time. The V call is TRBV30, the J call TRBJ2-3; D is ambiguous. The V and J ends lost 2 bases and 2 bases respectively, with 11 bases between them. Germline V gene data show CDR1 as GTSNPN and CDR2 as SVGIG (reference sequence). CDR3 length: 14 amino acids. The CDR3 DNA sequence: TGTGCCTGGAGTAAGATCTCTTCCACAGATACGCAGTATTTT. It specifies CAWSKISSTDTQYF.

In this sample, this clone turned up once. The rearrangement links TRBV10-3 to TRBJ2-1; 10 nucleotides line up with TRBD2. The CDR3 covers 15 residues. CDR1 is ENHRY, CDR2 SYGVKD, per germline. Trimming took 6 bases from V and 5 from J; bases not matched to a gene: 7. The CDR3 reads CAIRSAGGRDNEQFF. The CDR3 DNA reads TGTGCCATCAGATCAGCGGGAGGGAGGGACAATGAGCAGTTCTTC.

The chain combines TRBV5-4 with TRBJ1-1; 8 bases map to TRBD1. The V and J ends lost 2 bases and 3 bases, in that order; junction bases with no gene match: 6. Germline CDR1 reads SGHNT; CDR2 reads YYREEE (reference sequence). The CDR3 totals 15 residues. CDR3 sequence reads: CASSLGVQGDTEAFF. In nucleotides, the CDR3 is TGTGCCAGCAGCTTAGGTGTACAGGGGGACACTGAAGCTTTCTTT.

The V call is TRBV7-9, the J call TRBJ1-3, with D unclear. V was cut by 6 bases and J by 1 base, with 7 bases left in between. Germline V gene data show CDR1 as SEHNR and CDR2 as FQNEAQ (reference sequence). This CDR3 has 13 amino acids. For the CDR3, the DNA is TGTGCCAGCAGAATTTCTTCTGGAAACACCATATATTTT. Encoded protein: CASRISSGNTIYF.

V usage is TRBV7-9 and J usage is TRBJ2-1; TRBD2 aligns across 13 bases. V lost 0 bases, J lost 3 bases, and 5 bases stayed unmatched. CDR1 and CDR2 (germline): SEHNR, FQNEAQ (reference sequence). This CDR3 is built from 18 residues. CDR3 nucleotides: TGTGCCAGCAGCTTAGCTCCGGGACTAGCGGGAAGCTACAATGAGCAGTTCTTC. This sequence encodes CASSLAPGLAGSYNEQFF.

This chain connects TRBV28 to TRBJ2-7; 10 nucleotides line up with TRBD2. This CDR3 has 15 residues. V gave up 6 bases and J gave up 3 bases; unmatched junction bases: 8. Germline values: CDR1 MDHEN, CDR2 SYDVKM. Written as DNA, the CDR3 is TGTGCCAGCAGAGCCGGACTAGCGGACAGCTACGAGCAGTACTTC. This gives the protein CASRAGLADSYEQYF.